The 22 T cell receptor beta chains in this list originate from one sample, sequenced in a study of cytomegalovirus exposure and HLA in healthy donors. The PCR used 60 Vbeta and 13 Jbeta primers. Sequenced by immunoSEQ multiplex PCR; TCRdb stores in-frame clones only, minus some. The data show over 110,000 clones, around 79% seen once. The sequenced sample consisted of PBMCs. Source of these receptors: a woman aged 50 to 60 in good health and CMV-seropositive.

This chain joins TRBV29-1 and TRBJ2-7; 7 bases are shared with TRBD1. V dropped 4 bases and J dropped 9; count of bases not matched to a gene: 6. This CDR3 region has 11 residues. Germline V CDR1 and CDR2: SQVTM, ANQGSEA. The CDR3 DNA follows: TGCAGCGTTGGAACTACAGGGGCGCAGTACTTC. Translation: CSVGTTGAQYF.

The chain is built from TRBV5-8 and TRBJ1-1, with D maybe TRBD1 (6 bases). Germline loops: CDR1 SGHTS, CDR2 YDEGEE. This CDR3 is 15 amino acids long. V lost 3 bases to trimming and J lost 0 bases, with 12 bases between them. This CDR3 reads CASSSGQSMNTEAFF. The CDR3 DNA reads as TGTGCCAGCAGCTCCGGACAGTCAATGAACACTGAAGCTTTCTTT.

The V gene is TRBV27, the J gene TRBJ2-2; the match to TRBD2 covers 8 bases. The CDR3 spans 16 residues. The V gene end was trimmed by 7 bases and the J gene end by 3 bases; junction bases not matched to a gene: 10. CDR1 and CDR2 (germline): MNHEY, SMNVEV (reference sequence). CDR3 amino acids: CASTRGAGGYTGELFF. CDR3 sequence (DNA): TGTGCCAGCACCCGAGGGGCGGGGGGCTACACCGGGGAGCTGTTTTTT.

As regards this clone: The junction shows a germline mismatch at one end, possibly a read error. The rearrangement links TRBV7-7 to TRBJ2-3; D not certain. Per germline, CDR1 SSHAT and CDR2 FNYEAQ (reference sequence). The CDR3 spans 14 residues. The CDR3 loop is CASSLGQATDTQYF. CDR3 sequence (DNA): TGTGCTAGCAGCTTAGGCCAGGCCACAGATACGCAGTATTTT.

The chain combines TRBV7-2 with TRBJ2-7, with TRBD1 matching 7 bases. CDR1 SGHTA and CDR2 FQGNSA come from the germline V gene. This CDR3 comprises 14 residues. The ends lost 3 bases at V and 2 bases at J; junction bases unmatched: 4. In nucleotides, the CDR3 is TGTGCCAGCAGCTTCCGACAGGGCCCCTACGAGCAGTACTTC. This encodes CASSFRQGPYEQYF. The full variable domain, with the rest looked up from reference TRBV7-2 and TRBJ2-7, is GAGVSQSPSNKVTEKGKDVELRCDPISGHTALYWYRQSLGQGLEFLIYFQGNSAPDKSGLPSDRFSAERTGGSVSTLTIQRTQQEDSAVYLCASSFRQGPYEQYFGPGTRLTVT.

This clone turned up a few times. The CDR3 region has the DNA TGTGCCAGCGCTCAGGGGGCGGACAATCAGCCCCAGCATTTT. Translating it yields CASAQGADNQPQHF. The chain is built from TRBV6-1 and TRBJ1-5; TRBD1 matches 8 bases. CDR1 is MNHNS, CDR2 SASEGT, per germline. This CDR3 has 14 residues. After removal of 8 bases from V and 3 bases from J, the junction contained 6 bases not matched to a gene.

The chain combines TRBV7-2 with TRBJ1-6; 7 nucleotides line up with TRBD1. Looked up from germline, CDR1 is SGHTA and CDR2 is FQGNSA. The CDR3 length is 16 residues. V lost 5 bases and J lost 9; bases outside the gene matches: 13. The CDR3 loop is CASSPRDSSKGSPLHF. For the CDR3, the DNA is TGTGCCAGCAGCCCCCGGGACAGCTCAAAGGGTTCACCCCTCCACTTT.

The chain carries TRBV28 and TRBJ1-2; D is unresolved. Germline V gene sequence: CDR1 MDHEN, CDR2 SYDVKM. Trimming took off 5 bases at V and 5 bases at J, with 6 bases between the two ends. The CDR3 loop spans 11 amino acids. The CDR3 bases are TGTGCCAGCAGTGCCCAGTATGGCTACACCTTC. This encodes CASSAQYGYTF.

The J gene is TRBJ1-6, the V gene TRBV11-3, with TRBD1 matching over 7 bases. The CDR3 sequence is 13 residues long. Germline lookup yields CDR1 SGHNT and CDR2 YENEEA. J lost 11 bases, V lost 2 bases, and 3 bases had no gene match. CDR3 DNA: TGTGCCAGCAGCTTATTTACAGGGGCACCCCTCCACTTT. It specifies CASSLFTGAPLHF.

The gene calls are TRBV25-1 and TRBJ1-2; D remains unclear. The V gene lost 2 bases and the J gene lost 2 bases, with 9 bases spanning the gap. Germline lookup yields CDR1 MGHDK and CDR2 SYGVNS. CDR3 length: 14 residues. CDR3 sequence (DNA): TGTGCCAGCAGTGAAAGAAGGGAGAACTATGGCTACACCTTC. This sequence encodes CASSERRENYGYTF.

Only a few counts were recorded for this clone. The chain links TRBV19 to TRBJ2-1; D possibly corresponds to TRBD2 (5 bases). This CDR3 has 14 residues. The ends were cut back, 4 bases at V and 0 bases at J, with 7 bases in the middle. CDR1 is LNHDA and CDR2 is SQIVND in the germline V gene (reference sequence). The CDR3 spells CASSKTSSYNEQFF. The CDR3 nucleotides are TGTGCCAGTAGTAAAACTAGCTCCTACAATGAGCAGTTCTTC.

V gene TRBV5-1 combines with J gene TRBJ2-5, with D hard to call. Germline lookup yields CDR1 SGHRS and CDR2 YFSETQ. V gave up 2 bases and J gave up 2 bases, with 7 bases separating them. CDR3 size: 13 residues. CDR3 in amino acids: CASSFNWQETQYF. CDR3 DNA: TGCGCCAGCAGCTTCAACTGGCAAGAGACCCAGTACTTC.

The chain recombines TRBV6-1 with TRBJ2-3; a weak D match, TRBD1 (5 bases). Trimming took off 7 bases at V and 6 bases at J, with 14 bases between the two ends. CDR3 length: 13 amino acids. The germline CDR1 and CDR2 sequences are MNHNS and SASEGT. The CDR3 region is CASKRTHRDTQYF. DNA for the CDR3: TGTGCCAGCAAAAGGACACACCGGGATACGCAGTATTTT.

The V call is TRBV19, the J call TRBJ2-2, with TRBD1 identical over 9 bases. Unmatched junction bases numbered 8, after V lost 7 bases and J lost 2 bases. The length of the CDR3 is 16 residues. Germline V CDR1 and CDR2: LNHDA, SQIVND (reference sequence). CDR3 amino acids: CASTLGTGINTGELFF. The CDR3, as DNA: TGTGCCAGTACCTTAGGGACAGGGATAAACACCGGGGAGCTGTTTTTT.

CDR3: CASSFTVAVEQYF. The CDR3 DNA reads as TGCGCCAGCAGCTTTACAGTGGCAGTGGAGCAGTACTTC. This chain joins TRBV5-1 and TRBJ2-7; no clear D. Per the germline V gene, CDR1 is SGHRS and CDR2 is YFSETQ. Trimming took off 2 bases at V and 7 bases at J, with 13 bases between the two ends. The CDR3 is 13 residues long.

The CDR3 nucleotides are TGTGCCAGCAGCCCCTCCGTCTCAGATACGCAGTATTTT. Protein product: CASSPSVSDTQYF. The V call is TRBV28, the J call TRBJ2-3, with D hard to call. Between the trimmed V and J ends, which lost 6 bases and 4 bases, there was a span of 11 bases. CDR1 is MDHEN and CDR2 is SYDVKM in the germline V gene. The length of the CDR3 is 13 residues.

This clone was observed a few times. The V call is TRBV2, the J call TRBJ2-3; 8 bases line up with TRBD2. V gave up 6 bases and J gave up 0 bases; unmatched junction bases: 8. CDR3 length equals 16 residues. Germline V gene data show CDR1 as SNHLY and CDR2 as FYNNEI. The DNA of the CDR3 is TGTGCCAGCAGGGGGTTTAGCGGGGCGAGCACAGATACGCAGTATTTT. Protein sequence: CASRGFSGASTDTQYF. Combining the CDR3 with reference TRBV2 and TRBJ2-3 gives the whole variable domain EPEVTQTPSHQVTQMGQEVILRCVPISNHLYFYWYRQILGQKVEFLVSFYNNEISEKSEIFDDQFSVERPDGSNFTLKIRSTKLEDSAMYFCASRGFSGASTDTQYFGPGTRLTVL.

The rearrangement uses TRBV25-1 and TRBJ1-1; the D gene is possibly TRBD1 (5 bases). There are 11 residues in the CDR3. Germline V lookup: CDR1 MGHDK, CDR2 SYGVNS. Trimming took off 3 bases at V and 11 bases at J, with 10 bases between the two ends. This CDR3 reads CASSEGLRAFF. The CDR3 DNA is TGTGCCAGCAGTGAGGGGCTGAGGGCTTTCTTT.

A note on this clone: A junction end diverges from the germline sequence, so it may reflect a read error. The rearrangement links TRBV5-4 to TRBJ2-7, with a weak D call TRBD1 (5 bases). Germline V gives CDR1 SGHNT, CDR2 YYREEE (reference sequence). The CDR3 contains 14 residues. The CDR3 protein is CASSSSGALYEQYF. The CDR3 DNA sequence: TGTGCCAGCAGCTCTTCTGGGGCACTCTACGAGCAGTATTTC.

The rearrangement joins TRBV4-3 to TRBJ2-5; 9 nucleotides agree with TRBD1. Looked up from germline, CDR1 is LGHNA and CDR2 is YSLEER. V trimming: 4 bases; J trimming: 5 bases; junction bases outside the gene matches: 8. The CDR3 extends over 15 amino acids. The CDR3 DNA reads TGCGCCAGCAGCCTACGGACAGGGGAATTGGAGACCCAGTACTTC. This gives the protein CASSLRTGELETQYF.

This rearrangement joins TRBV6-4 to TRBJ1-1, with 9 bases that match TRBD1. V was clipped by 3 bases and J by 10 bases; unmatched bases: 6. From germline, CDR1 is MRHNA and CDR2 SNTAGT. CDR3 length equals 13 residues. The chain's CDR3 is CASSEGGQGAAFF. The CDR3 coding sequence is TGTGCCAGCAGTGAAGGGGGACAGGGAGCAGCTTTCTTT.

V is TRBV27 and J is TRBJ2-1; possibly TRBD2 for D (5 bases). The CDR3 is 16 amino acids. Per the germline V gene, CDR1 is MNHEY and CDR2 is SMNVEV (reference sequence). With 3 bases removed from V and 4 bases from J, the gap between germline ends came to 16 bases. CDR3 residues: CASSLIRTSGYNEQFF. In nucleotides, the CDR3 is TGTGCCAGCAGTTTGATCAGGACCTCGGGATACAATGAGCAGTTCTTC.